The 32 T cell receptor beta chains presented below share a single source sample, sequenced in a study of blood T cell repertoires in COVID-19. TCRdb's table, derived via immunoSEQ multiplex PCR, lists solely in-frame clones and lacks some. Here the sample spans over 200,000 clones, approximately 82% being singletons. Sequencing used peripheral blood. These receptors were obtained from an elderly man with acute or convalescent COVID-19.

The sample holds one count of this clone. This chain joins TRBV18 and TRBJ2-5; D perhaps matches TRBD2 (6 bases). Trimming removed 0 bases from V and 2 bases from J, with 13 bases in between. CDR3 length: 16 amino acids. Germline CDR1 is KGHSH and CDR2 is LQKENI. DNA for the CDR3: TGTGCCAGCTCACCACCGAAGCGGGCTGGGCAAGAGACCCAGTACTTC. It is translated as CASSPPKRAGQETQYF.

The chain combines TRBV19 with TRBJ1-5; maybe TRBD1 (5 bases). CDR3 length: 15 residues. Between the trimmed V and J ends, which lost 3 bases and 0 bases, there was a span of 9 bases. Germline V gene lookup returns CDR1 LNHDA and CDR2 SQIVND (reference sequence). The CDR3 protein is CASSIGGDSNQPQHF. The CDR3 nucleotides read TGTGCCAGTAGTATTGGGGGGGATAGCAATCAGCCCCAGCATTTT. Combining the CDR3 with reference TRBV19 and TRBJ1-5 gives the whole variable domain DGGITQSPKYLFRKEGQNVTLSCEQNLNHDAMYWYRQDPGQGLRLIYYSQIVNDFQKGDIAEGYSVSREKKESFPLTVTSAQKNPTAFYLCASSIGGDSNQPQHFGDGTRLSIL.

This chain uses TRBV3-1 (or the pseudogene TRBV3-2) with TRBJ2-5; a possible D gene is TRBD2 (5 bases). Trimming cost V 4 bases and J 2 bases, with 17 bases left between them. Germline V CDR1 and CDR2: LGHDT, YNNKEL (reference sequence). The CDR3 spans 16 residues. DNA of the CDR3: TGTGCCAGCAGCCCCCCGGGGTCTGGTTATCAAGAGACCCAGTACTTC. This encodes CASSPPGSGYQETQYF.

The DNA for the CDR3 is TGTGCCAGCAGCTACCGGGACAGCTCCTACAATGAGCAGTTCTTC. Residues: CASSYRDSSYNEQFF. This chain uses TRBV11-3 with TRBJ2-1; 7 bases map to TRBD1. Germline-derived CDR1 and CDR2 are SGHNT and YENEEA. Trimming cost V 4 bases and J 0 bases; bases outside gene matches: 3. This CDR3 contains 15 residues.

V usage is TRBV5-5 and J usage is TRBJ1-5; D is uncertain. CDR1 is SGHKS, CDR2 YYEKEE, per germline (reference sequence). V was pared by 4 bases and J by 5 bases, with 22 bases between. CDR3 length: 17 residues. The CDR3 DNA follows: TGTGCCAGCAGCCCCTGGGCGGACCCCGGGAGCGATCAGCCCCAGCATTTT. Translating gives CASSPWADPGSDQPQHF. The variable domain in full, with the rest retrieved from reference TRBV5-5 and TRBJ1-5, is DAGVTQSPTHLIKTRGQQVTLRCSPISGHKSVSWYQQVLGQGPQFIFQYYEKEERGRGNFPDRFSARQFPNYSSELNVNALLLGDSALYLCASSPWADPGSDQPQHFGDGTRLSIL.

The gene calls are TRBV5-1 and TRBJ2-3, with 8 bases fitting TRBD1. The length of the CDR3 is 15 residues. Unmatched junction bases numbered 2, after V lost 1 base and J lost 1 base. The germline CDR1 and CDR2 sequences are SGHRS and YFSETQ. CDR3 sequence reads: CASSLRTGRTDTQYF. The CDR3 DNA sequence: TGCGCCAGCAGCTTGAGGACAGGGCGCACAGATACGCAGTATTTT.

This clone was counted a single time. Written as DNA, the CDR3 is TGTGCCAGCAGCTTAGAGGCTCTCGGGACAGCGTTCTATGGCTACACCTTC. Translated, it gives CASSLEALGTAFYGYTF. The chain carries TRBV7-2 and TRBJ1-2, with 7 bases matching TRBD1. The V and J ends lost 1 base and 4 bases, in that order; junction bases with no gene match: 12. Germline loops: CDR1 SGHTA, CDR2 FQGNSA. This CDR3 comprises 17 residues.

The chain has TRBV6-5 and TRBJ1-2; TRBD1 aligns across 9 bases. Trimming cost V 7 bases and J 5 bases; bases outside gene matches: 5. The germline V gene encodes CDR1 MNHEY and CDR2 SVGAGI. The CDR3 runs to 13 residues. The DNA for the CDR3 is TGTGCCAGCACAACAGGGGGCGGTTATGGCTACACCTTC. Translating gives CASTTGGGYGYTF.

The chain couples TRBV27 to TRBJ2-7; D perhaps matches TRBD2 (5 bases). This CDR3 has 12 residues. The V and J ends lost 8 bases and 0 bases respectively, with 8 bases between them. CDR1 MNHEY and CDR2 SMNVEV come from the germline V gene (reference sequence). The CDR3 protein is CASHGSSYEQYF. CDR3 coding DNA: TGTGCCAGCCATGGGAGCTCCTACGAGCAGTACTTC.

The chain has TRBV6-1 and TRBJ2-7; D might be TRBD2 (6 bases). CDR3 length: 16 amino acids. Germline V CDR1 and CDR2: MNHNS, SASEGT. Trimming took 1 base from V and 5 from J, leaving 18 bases between them. This CDR3 reads CASSEVEGRGAHEQYF. The CDR3, as DNA: TGTGCCAGCAGTGAAGTGGAGGGTCGGGGAGCCCACGAGCAGTACTTC.

The chain carries TRBV7-7 and TRBJ2-5; 7 bases are shared with TRBD1. The CDR3 sequence is 14 residues long. V lost 5 bases, J lost 1 base, and 4 bases stayed unmatched. CDR1 is SSHAT and CDR2 is FNYEAQ in the germline V gene (reference sequence). In nucleotides, the CDR3 is TGTGCCAGCAGCCAGACAGGGCCCCAAGAGACCCAGTACTTC. This encodes CASSQTGPQETQYF.

This chain joins TRBV7-6 and TRBJ2-7; TRBD1 aligns across 7 bases. Germline V gene sequence: CDR1 SGHVS, CDR2 FNYEAQ. This CDR3 is built from 16 residues. Losses at the gene ends were 0 bases for V and 4 bases for J; bases not matched to a gene: 9. The CDR3 nucleotides are TGTGCCAGCAGCTTAGCCGGCAGGGGGACATCGTACGAGCAGTACTTC. As protein: CASSLAGRGTSYEQYF.

The chain is built from TRBV18 and TRBJ2-7; the D is unclear. V was trimmed by 3 bases and J by 0 bases, leaving 9 bases between them. CDR1 and CDR2 (germline): KGHSH, LQKENI. The CDR3 contains 14 residues. The DNA for the CDR3 is TGTGCCAGCTCACCTCTATCTAGCTCCTACGAGCAGTACTTC. Its translation: CASSPLSSSYEQYF.

The chain recombines TRBV7-2 with TRBJ2-1, with D uncertain. The CDR3 has 15 amino acids. Trimming left V 1 base short and J 5 bases short, with 12 bases between. The V gene's germline CDR1 is SGHTA and CDR2 FQGNSA. The CDR3 DNA reads as TGTGCCAGCAGCTTAGGACCCGAGGCGAACAATGAGCAGTTCTTC. It translates to CASSLGPEANNEQFF.

The chain employs TRBV5-6 and TRBJ1-1; D is unresolved. The CDR3 runs to 15 residues. V lost 2 bases and J lost 3, with 14 bases in between. CDR1 is SGHDT and CDR2 is YYEEEE in the germline V gene. This CDR3 reads CASSFIGRVDTEAFF. DNA for the CDR3: TGTGCCAGCAGCTTCATAGGGAGGGTTGACACTGAAGCTTTCTTT.

The V gene is TRBV12-3 or TRBV12-4, the J gene TRBJ2-7, with D perhaps TRBD1 (5 bases). The V and J ends lost 3 bases and 2 bases respectively, with 8 bases between them. This CDR3 has 13 amino acids. CDR3 sequence reads: CASSLGPTYEQYF. In nucleotides, the CDR3 is TGTGCCAGCAGTTTGGGGCCCACCTACGAGCAGTACTTC.

The V and J genes are TRBV5-1 and TRBJ1-3, with D perhaps matching TRBD1 (6 bases). The CDR3 has 15 residues. V was cut by 4 bases and J by 6 bases, with 17 bases left in between. Germline CDR1 and CDR2: SGHRS and YFSETQ. This CDR3 is CASSRSGGGPNTIYF. In DNA, the CDR3 is TGCGCCAGCAGCCGCTCGGGCGGGGGCCCAAACACCATATATTTT.

The rearrangement uses TRBV24-1 and TRBJ1-4, with 9 bases matching TRBD1. The CDR3 sequence is 15 residues long. Trimming took 4 bases from V and 8 from J; bases not matched to a gene: 7. CDR1 and CDR2 from the germline V gene are KGHDR and SFDVKD. The CDR3 spells CATSDSHRGQEKLFF. The CDR3 nucleotides are TGTGCCACCAGTGACTCCCACAGGGGGCAGGAAAAACTGTTTTTT.

This chain uses TRBV6-1 with TRBJ1-5, with D tentatively TRBD1 (6 bases). This CDR3 spans 15 amino acids. Trimming stripped 8 bases from V and 2 bases from J, with 16 bases between. Per the germline V gene, CDR1 is MNHNS and CDR2 is SASEGT. As DNA, the CDR3 is TGTGCCAGCCGTGGTACGGGGGGCCGCAATCAGCCCCAGCATTTT. It is translated as CASRGTGGRNQPQHF.

This clone was detected only a few times. The chain recombines TRBV6-2 or TRBV6-3 with TRBJ1-6; D unclear. This CDR3 has 13 residues. V lost 2 bases to trimming and J lost 7 bases, with 6 bases between them. Germline CDR1 reads MNHEY; CDR2 reads SVGEGT. The CDR3 spells CASSYGQNSPLHF. CDR3 DNA: TGTGCCAGCAGTTACGGGCAGAATTCACCCCTCCACTTT.

The chain employs TRBV18 and TRBJ2-5; D is undetermined. Germline V gene data show CDR1 as KGHSH and CDR2 as LQKENI. V lost 4 bases and J lost 0, with 6 bases in between. The CDR3 runs to 13 residues. DNA of the CDR3: TGTGCCAGCTCACGAGGCCACCAAGAGACCCAGTACTTC. Amino acid sequence: CASSRGHQETQYF. Drawing the rest from reference TRBV18 and TRBJ2-5, the complete variable domain is NAGVMQNPRHLVRRRGQEARLRCSPMKGHSHVYWYRQLPEEGLKFMVYLQKENIIDESGMPKERFSAEFPKEGPSILRIQQVVRGDSAAYFCASSRGHQETQYFGPGTRLLVL.

In its sample, this clone was seen many times. V is TRBV27 and J is TRBJ2-1; D might be TRBD2 (6 bases). In germline, CDR1 is MNHEY, CDR2 SMNVEV (reference sequence). Trimming pared 5 bases from V and 3 bases from J, leaving 20 bases between. CDR3 length equals 17 residues. CDR3 in amino acids: CASSLQIRLGGYNEQFF. The CDR3 DNA follows: TGTGCCAGCAGTCTCCAAATCCGACTGGGGGGCTACAATGAGCAGTTCTTC.

This clone was counted at least ten times. V is TRBV6-5 and J is TRBJ2-7, with 7 bases aligning to TRBD1. The germline V gene encodes CDR1 MNHEY and CDR2 SVGAGI. This CDR3 is 13 amino acids long. V lost 7 bases to trimming and J lost 4 bases; unmatched junction nucleotides: 7. DNA for the CDR3: TGTGCCAGCAAAAGGGCAGGGGGTTACGAGCAGTACTTC. Its protein product is CASKRAGGYEQYF.

V is TRBV18 and J is TRBJ1-1; D gene unclear. Germline-derived CDR1 and CDR2 are KGHSH and LQKENI. This CDR3 contains 14 residues. Trimming left V 4 bases short and J 0 bases short, with 9 bases between. The CDR3 bases are TGTGCCAGCTCACTAGCGGAGGTGAACACTGAAGCTTTCTTT. Its translation: CASSLAEVNTEAFF.

CDR3 protein: CASSASVGEGYNTIYF. In DNA form, the CDR3 reads TGTGCCAGCAGCGCTTCTGTTGGGGAGGGGTATAACACCATATATTTT. The chain joins TRBV9 to TRBJ1-3; maybe TRBD1 (5 bases). CDR1 and CDR2 (germline): SGDLS, YYNGEE. This CDR3 is built from 16 residues. The ends were cut back, 3 bases at V and 7 bases at J, with 20 bases in the middle.

The chain couples TRBV28 to TRBJ2-7, with 11 positions matching TRBD1. The CDR3 totals 14 residues. Germline V gene sequence: CDR1 MDHEN, CDR2 SYDVKM. The V and J ends lost 5 bases and 3 bases, in that order; junction bases with no gene match: 3. Written as DNA, the CDR3 is TGTGCCAGCAGTCGGACAGGGGGCGACTACGAGCAGTACTTC. It codes for CASSRTGGDYEQYF.

Only one count was recorded for this clone. The gene calls are TRBV28 and TRBJ2-1; 8 bases line up with TRBD2. The ends lost 2 bases at V and 6 bases at J; junction bases unmatched: 3. Germline CDR1 MDHEN, CDR2 SYDVKM. The CDR3 covers 14 residues. The CDR3 DNA follows: TGTGCCAGCAGTTTAGGGACTAGTTTCAATGAGCAGTTCTTC. Encoded protein: CASSLGTSFNEQFF.

The chain combines TRBV10-1 with TRBJ2-1; 9 positions match TRBD2. V dropped 2 bases and J dropped 9; count of bases not matched to a gene: 11. CDR1 WNHNN and CDR2 SYGVQD come from the germline V gene (reference sequence). The CDR3 runs to 16 residues. The CDR3 DNA reads TGCGCCAGCAGTGAGGCGATAGCGGGAGTTTGGAGTGAGCAGTTCTTC. It translates to CASSEAIAGVWSEQFF.

This chain connects TRBV3-1 (or the pseudogene TRBV3-2) to TRBJ1-2; 7 bases line up with TRBD1. The CDR3 consists of 13 residues. The V gene's germline CDR1 is LGHDT and CDR2 YNNKEL (reference sequence). V was pared by 4 bases and J by 5 bases, with 4 bases of the junction left unmatched. The CDR3: CASSPGTVYGYTF. The CDR3 region has the DNA TGTGCCAGCAGCCCTGGGACAGTTTATGGCTACACCTTC.

The chain is built from TRBV2 and TRBJ2-7; 12 bases are shared with TRBD1. Unmatched junction bases numbered 4, after V lost 8 bases and J lost 2 bases. There are 14 residues in the CDR3. Germline values: CDR1 SNHLY, CDR2 FYNNEI. Here the CDR3 DNA reads TGTGCCAGCGGTGGGACAGGGGGCACCTACGAGCAGTACTTC. It encodes CASGGTGGTYEQYF.

The rearrangement uses TRBV20-1 and TRBJ2-7; 8 bases align to TRBD2. The CDR3 runs to 14 residues. Germline V gives CDR1 DFQATT, CDR2 SNEGSKA (reference sequence). V shed 3 bases and J 5 bases; nucleotides not matched to a gene: 9. CDR3 loop: CSASLAGSGHEQYF. CDR3 DNA: TGCAGTGCTAGTTTAGCGGGGTCGGGGCACGAGCAGTACTTC.

The V and J genes are TRBV5-1 and TRBJ2-5; 12 nucleotides match TRBD1. There are 16 residues in the CDR3. Germline CDR1 reads SGHRS; CDR2 reads YFSETQ. Trimming took 3 bases from V and 5 from J; bases not matched to a gene: 8. The CDR3 protein is CASSSGQGAGRETQYF. CDR3 bases: TGCGCCAGCAGCTCGGGACAGGGGGCAGGAAGGGAGACCCAGTACTTC.